This T cell receptor beta chain was sequenced during a study of spatial heterogeneity in lung cancer. General study findings and limits: How many expanded intratumoral alpha and beta TCRs were present tracked the tumor mutation count, which was a count of nonsynonymous mutations.

This clonotype was detected ten times or more. Antigen unknown. The time point was: sample taken at primary tumor resection. Deletions cut 0 bases from V and 3 bases from J, with 9 bases between. This CDR3 comprises 15 residues. Germline V lookup: CDR1 LGHDT, CDR2 YNNKEL (reference sequence). Single TCR cDNA molecules each had their own unique molecular identifier. TCRdb itself ran the 5' RACE reads through MiXCR, one entry per CDR3 protein. The sample consists of about 3,600 distinct CDR3 sequences, roughly 6.2% of them appearing once. The source was lung tumor tissue, collected at surgery. The clonotype was recovered from a female donor with early-stage non-small cell lung cancer. This rearrangement joins TRBV3-1 to TRBJ1-5; D perhaps matches TRBD1 (5 bases). The CDR3, as DNA: TGTGCCAGCAGCCAAGATCCAGGGATCAATCAGCCCCAGCATTTT. It encodes CASSQDPGINQPQHF.